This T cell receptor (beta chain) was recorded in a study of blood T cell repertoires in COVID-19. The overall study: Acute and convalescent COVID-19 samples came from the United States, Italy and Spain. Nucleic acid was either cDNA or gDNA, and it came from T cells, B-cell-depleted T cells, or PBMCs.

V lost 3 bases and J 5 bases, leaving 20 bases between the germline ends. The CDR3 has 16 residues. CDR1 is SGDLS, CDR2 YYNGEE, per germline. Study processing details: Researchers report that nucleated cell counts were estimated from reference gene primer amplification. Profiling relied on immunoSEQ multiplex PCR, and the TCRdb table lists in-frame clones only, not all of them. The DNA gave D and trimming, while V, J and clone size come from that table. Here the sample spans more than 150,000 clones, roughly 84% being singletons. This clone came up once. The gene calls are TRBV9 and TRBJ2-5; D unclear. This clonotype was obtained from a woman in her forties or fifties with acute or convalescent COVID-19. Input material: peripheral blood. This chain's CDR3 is CASSAPRGGVQETQYF. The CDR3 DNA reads TGTGCCAGCAGCGCTCCCCGCGGCGGTGTCCAGGAGACCCAGTACTTC.